This T cell receptor (beta chain) was documented in a study of blood T cell repertoires in COVID-19. Whole-study context: From the United States, Italy and Spain came samples of acute and convalescent COVID-19. Sources were T cells, B-cell-depleted T cells, or PBMCs; the material itself was cDNA or gDNA.

Some clones are missing from TCRdb's copy, which holds only in-frame ones; the method was immunoSEQ multiplex PCR. The sample yields 130,000 or so clones, about 88% seen once. J was trimmed by 3 bases and V by 5 bases; bases with no gene match: 9. Per germline, CDR1 MNHEY and CDR2 SMNVEV (reference sequence). The CDR3 consists of 16 residues. Enrollees, about 18 to 95 years old, lived in about two dozen US areas. The sequence derives from a man in his forties with acute COVID-19. V usage is TRBV27 and J usage is TRBJ1-5; 8 bases line up with TRBD1. What was sequenced was PBMCs or T cells enriched from blood (not recorded which). The CDR3 nucleotides read TGTGCCAGCAGTCCCCAGAGGACAGGGAACAATCAGCCCCAGCATTTT. Translating it yields CASSPQRTGNNQPQHF.